Below are 18 T cell receptor beta chains sequenced from a single sample in a study of OX40 agonist ivuxolimab in advanced cancers. Generated by immunoSEQ multiplex PCR, the TCRdb table keeps only in-frame clones and is missing some. The table lists about 53,000 clones, around 89% of them singletons. The source material was CD4+ or CD8+ T cells sorted from blood, sampled in a trial of the OX40 agonist ivuxolimab. The receptors originated from an adult with an advanced solid tumor such as melanoma, head and neck, liver or kidney cancer.

The chain links TRBV27 to TRBJ2-7; 11 bases are a match to TRBD2. CDR1 and CDR2 (germline): MNHEY, SMNVEV (reference sequence). V was clipped by 5 bases and J by 0 bases; unmatched bases: 0. The CDR3 length is 14 residues. The CDR3: CASSTSGSSYEQYF. The CDR3 coding sequence is TGTGCCAGCAGTACTAGCGGGAGCTCCTACGAGCAGTACTTC.

The rearrangement joins TRBV2 to TRBJ2-2; 9 bases match TRBD2. This CDR3 has 16 amino acids. The germline V gene has CDR1 SNHLY and CDR2 FYNNEI. Trimming removed 3 bases from V and 5 bases from J; junction bases left unmatched: 7. The CDR3 protein is CASSDGLAGITGELFF. CDR3 bases: TGTGCCAGCAGTGACGGGCTAGCGGGAATAACCGGGGAGCTGTTTTTT.

This chain links TRBV5-5 with TRBJ1-5, with 10 positions matching TRBD1. J lost 7 bases, V lost 3 bases, and 7 bases had no gene match. The CDR3 consists of 15 residues. CDR1 and CDR2 from the germline V gene are SGHKS and YYEKEE (reference sequence). In nucleotides, the CDR3 is TGTGCCAGCAGCTGGGACAGGGGTGTGGGACAGCCCCAGCATTTT. Translated, it gives CASSWDRGVGQPQHF.

The chain employs TRBV10-3 and TRBJ1-3; 8 positions agree with TRBD1. This CDR3 spans 16 amino acids. Germline V gene sequence: CDR1 ENHRY, CDR2 SYGVKD. Trimming removed 6 bases from V and 1 base from J; junction bases left unmatched: 8. The CDR3 DNA reads as TGTGCCATCAGGGGCGGACAGGGTTCTTCTGGAAACACCATATATTTT. Encoded protein: CAIRGGQGSSGNTIYF.

CDR3 amino acids: CASSLLLLTGATNEKLFF. The CDR3 region has the DNA TGTGCCAGCAGCCTCCTCCTACTAACGGGGGCAACTAATGAAAAACTGTTTTTT. The chain uses TRBV7-2 and TRBJ1-4; perhaps TRBD1 as D (5 bases). There are 18 residues in the CDR3. Trimming took off 5 bases at V and 0 bases at J, with 19 bases between the two ends. The germline CDR1 and CDR2 sequences are SGHTA and FQGNSA.

This chain's CDR3 is CASTFGRGGRYTQYF. In DNA form, the CDR3 reads TGTGCCAGCACCTTTGGGCGGGGGGGCCGATATACGCAGTATTTT. The chain employs TRBV28 and TRBJ2-3; 9 bases map to TRBD2. The CDR3 contains 15 residues. Per germline, CDR1 MDHEN and CDR2 SYDVKM. J lost 7 bases, V lost 7 bases, and 12 bases had no gene match.

The CDR3 sequence: CASSTDSLYEQYF. For the CDR3, the DNA is TGTGCCAGCAGCACCGACAGTCTATACGAGCAGTACTTC. The chain joins TRBV7-2 to TRBJ2-7; maybe TRBD1 (5 bases). Germline CDR1 is SGHTA and CDR2 is FQGNSA. The V end was cut by 5 bases, the J end by 4 bases, with 12 bases between. The CDR3 is 13 amino acids.

The rearrangement uses TRBV18 and TRBJ2-5; 8 positions agree with TRBD1. V lost 3 bases and J lost 0; bases outside the gene matches: 6. The CDR3 has 16 amino acids. Germline-derived CDR1 and CDR2 are KGHSH and LQKENI. The CDR3 bases are TGTGCCAGCTCACCTGGACAGGGATCCTACCAAGAGACCCAGTACTTC. The encoded protein is CASSPGQGSYQETQYF. Variable domain in full (rest from reference TRBV18 and TRBJ2-5): NAGVMQNPRHLVRRRGQEARLRCSPMKGHSHVYWYRQLPEEGLKFMVYLQKENIIDESGMPKERFSAEFPKEGPSILRIQQVVRGDSAAYFCASSPGQGSYQETQYFGPGTRLLVL.

This clone was recorded only once. The gene calls are TRBV5-6 and TRBJ1-4; D perhaps matches TRBD1 (6 bases). There are 14 residues in the CDR3. V gave up 7 bases and J gave up 8 bases, with 18 bases separating them. The V gene's germline CDR1 is SGHDT and CDR2 YYEEEE. This CDR3 is CASRLSGGQEKLFF. The CDR3 region has the DNA TGTGCCAGCCGCCTATCGGGGGGCCAGGAAAAACTGTTTTTT. The full variable domain, in which reference TRBV5-6 and TRBJ1-4 provide the parts outside the CDR3, is DAGVTQSPTHLIKTRGQQVTLRCSPKSGHDTVSWYQQALGQGPQFIFQYYEEEERQRGNFPDRFSGHQFPNYSSELNVNALLLGDSALYLCASRLSGGQEKLFFGSGTQLSVL.

This clone has a single count. V and J are TRBV28 and TRBJ1-5, with D uncertain. This CDR3 region has 14 residues. Trimming removed 5 bases from V and 0 bases from J, with 8 bases in between. The V gene's germline CDR1 is MDHEN and CDR2 SYDVKM. This CDR3 is CASSLGNSNQPQHF. In DNA, the CDR3 is TGTGCCAGCAGTCTCGGTAATAGCAATCAGCCCCAGCATTTT.

The chain has TRBV7-3 and TRBJ2-1; D may correspond to TRBD1 or TRBD2 (6 bases each). The V gene lost 2 bases and the J gene lost 0 bases, with 14 bases spanning the gap. This CDR3 comprises 17 residues. Germline CDR1 is SGHTA and CDR2 is FQGTGA. CDR3 protein: CASSLLGGSSSYNEQFF. The CDR3 DNA is TGTGCCAGCAGCTTATTGGGGGGCTCCAGCTCCTACAATGAGCAGTTCTTC.

The gene calls are TRBV5-6 and TRBJ2-1; D gene ambiguous. The ends were cut back, 0 bases at V and 7 bases at J, with 17 bases in the middle. This CDR3 contains 16 residues. Per germline, CDR1 SGHDT and CDR2 YYEEEE. CDR3 sequence: CASSLASVSSRNEQFF. DNA of the CDR3: TGTGCCAGCAGCTTGGCAAGCGTCTCTTCTCGGAATGAGCAGTTCTTC.

This clone was observed once. The chain recombines TRBV9 with TRBJ1-2; TRBD1 might be the D (5 bases). The germline CDR1 and CDR2 sequences are SGDLS and YYNGEE. This CDR3 has 15 amino acids. Trimming took 4 bases from V and 4 from J, leaving 17 bases between them. CDR3 nucleotide sequence: TGTGCCAGCAGCCCCCAAAGCGGGGCTGGCTATGGCTACACCTTC. Translation: CASSPQSGAGYGYTF.

This sequence joins TRBV7-9 and TRBJ1-2; no clear D gene. The ends were cut back, 4 bases at V and 8 bases at J, with 17 bases in the middle. The CDR3 loop spans 14 amino acids. Germline assignment: CDR1 SEHNR and CDR2 FQNEAQ (reference sequence). CDR3 sequence: CASSSSIPPGGYTF. The CDR3, as DNA: TGTGCCAGCAGCTCCTCTATTCCCCCAGGAGGCTACACCTTC.

J is TRBJ2-2 and V is TRBV4-3; D could derive from TRBD1 or TRBD2 (5 bases each). The CDR3 covers 15 residues. The germline V gene has CDR1 LGHNA and CDR2 YSLEER. The ends were cut back, 1 base at V and 2 bases at J, with 8 bases in the middle. CDR3 protein: CASSQGDGNTGELFF. The CDR3 DNA reads as TGCGCCAGCAGCCAAGGGGACGGTAACACCGGGGAGCTGTTTTTT.

The rearrangement links TRBV9 to TRBJ2-2; TRBD2 aligns across 10 bases. CDR3 length: 16 residues. After removal of 0 bases from V and 5 bases from J, the junction contained 4 bases not matched to a gene. The germline gives CDR1 SGDLS, CDR2 YYNGEE. The CDR3 sequence: CASSVDLSGRTGELFF. DNA of the CDR3: TGTGCCAGCAGCGTAGATCTTAGCGGGAGGACCGGGGAGCTGTTTTTT. Full variable domain (missing parts from reference TRBV9 and TRBJ2-2): DSGVTQTPKHLITATGQRVTLRCSPRSGDLSVYWYQQSLDQGLQFLIQYYNGEERAKGNILERFSAQQFPDLHSELNLSSLELGDSALYFCASSVDLSGRTGELFFGEGSRLTVL.

V usage is TRBV6-5 and J usage is TRBJ1-1; weak D call: TRBD1 (5 bases). The CDR3 contains 14 residues. In germline, CDR1 is MNHEY, CDR2 SVGAGI. The ends were cut back, 6 bases at V and 5 bases at J, with 16 bases in the middle. The CDR3 loop reads CASSPRQSGTEAFF. Here the CDR3 DNA reads TGTGCCAGCAGCCCACGACAGAGTGGGACTGAAGCTTTCTTT.

This clone was seen just once. The chain carries TRBV5-4 and TRBJ2-3; TRBD1 might be the D (6 bases). CDR1 is SGHNT, CDR2 YYREEE, per germline (reference sequence). The CDR3 sequence is 15 residues long. Trimming pared 0 bases from V and 3 bases from J, leaving 11 bases between. The CDR3 loop is CASSLGGPGTDTQYF. The CDR3 nucleotides read TGTGCCAGCAGCTTGGGGGGGCCGGGGACAGATACGCAGTATTTT.